A single count supports the clone carrying this TCR beta chain. Its antigen is not known. The CDR3 spans 14 residues. Per germline, CDR1 LNHDA and CDR2 SQIVND (reference sequence). Losses at the gene ends were 5 bases for V and 9 bases for J; bases not matched to a gene: 7. This entry comes from a study of shared clonotypes between healthy human individuals. Study outcomes and limitations: Clonotypes which were not shared had lower generation probabilities than clonotypes that all four donors shared. Large depth notwithstanding, sorted-subset sequencing proved incomplete by rarefaction.

Assay: immunoSEQ multiplex PCR; the TCRdb copy retains only in-frame clones and omits some. The sample includes 150,000 to 200,000 clones, approximately 95% of them seen just once. CD45RA+ naive and CD45RA-negative memory subsets were separated from CD4+ cells. Sequencing input: naive CD4+ T cells sorted from blood. Subset given: CD45RA+ positively selected. The J gene is TRBJ2-3, the V gene TRBV19; 11 positions agree with TRBD2. The TCR comes from a woman in her 30s in good health. In DNA form, the CDR3 reads TGTGCCAGTAGTCTGGGACTAGCGGCGACCACGCAGTATTTT. It translates to CASSLGLAATTQYF.